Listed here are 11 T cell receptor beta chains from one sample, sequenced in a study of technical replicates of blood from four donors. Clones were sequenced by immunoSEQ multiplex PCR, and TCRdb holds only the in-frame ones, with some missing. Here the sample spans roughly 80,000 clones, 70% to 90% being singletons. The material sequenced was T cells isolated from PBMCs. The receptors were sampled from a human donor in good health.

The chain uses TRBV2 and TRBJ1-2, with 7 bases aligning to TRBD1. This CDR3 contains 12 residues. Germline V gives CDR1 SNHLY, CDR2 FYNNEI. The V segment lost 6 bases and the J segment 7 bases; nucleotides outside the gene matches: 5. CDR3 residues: CASRTGPAGYTF. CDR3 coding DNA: TGTGCCAGCAGGACAGGGCCGGCTGGCTACACCTTC.

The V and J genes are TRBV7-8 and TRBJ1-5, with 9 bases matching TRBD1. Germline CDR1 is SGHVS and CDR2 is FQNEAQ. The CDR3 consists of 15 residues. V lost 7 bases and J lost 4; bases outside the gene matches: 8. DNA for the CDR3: TGTGCCAGCAAAGACGACAGGGGGAATAATCAGCCCCAGCATTTT. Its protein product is CASKDDRGNNQPQHF.

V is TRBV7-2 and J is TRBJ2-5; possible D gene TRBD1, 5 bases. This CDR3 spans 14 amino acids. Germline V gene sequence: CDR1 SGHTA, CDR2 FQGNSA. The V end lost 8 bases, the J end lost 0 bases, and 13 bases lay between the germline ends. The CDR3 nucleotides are TGTGCCAGCGGAGACAGAGTCAACCAAGAGACCCAGTACTTC. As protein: CASGDRVNQETQYF.

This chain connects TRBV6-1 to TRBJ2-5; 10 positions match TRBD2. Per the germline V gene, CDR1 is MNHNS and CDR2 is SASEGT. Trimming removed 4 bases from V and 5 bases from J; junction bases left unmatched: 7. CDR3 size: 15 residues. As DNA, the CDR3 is TGTGCCAGCAGTGGAAGCGGGAGGGCCATTGAGACCCAGTACTTC. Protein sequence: CASSGSGRAIETQYF.

The CDR3 DNA sequence: TGTGCCAGCAGCTACATAGCGGGACGCACCGGGGAGCTGTTTTTT. Its translation: CASSYIAGRTGELFF. The rearrangement uses TRBV7-3 and TRBJ2-2, with TRBD2 matching 8 bases. J was trimmed by 4 bases and V by 4 bases; bases with no gene match: 5. CDR1 and CDR2 (germline): SGHTA, FQGTGA. This CDR3 is built from 15 residues.

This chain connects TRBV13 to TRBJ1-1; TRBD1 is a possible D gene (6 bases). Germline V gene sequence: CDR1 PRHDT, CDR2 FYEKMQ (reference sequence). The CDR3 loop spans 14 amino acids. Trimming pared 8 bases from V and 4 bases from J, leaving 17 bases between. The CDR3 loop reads CASALGGYGTEAFF. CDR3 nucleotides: TGTGCCAGCGCATTAGGGGGTTATGGCACTGAAGCTTTCTTT.

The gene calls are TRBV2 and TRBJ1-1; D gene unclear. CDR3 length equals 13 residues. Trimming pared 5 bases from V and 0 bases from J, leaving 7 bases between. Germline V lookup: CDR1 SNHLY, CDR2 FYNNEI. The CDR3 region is CASSIALNTEAFF. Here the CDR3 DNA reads TGTGCCAGCAGTATAGCCCTGAACACTGAAGCTTTCTTT.

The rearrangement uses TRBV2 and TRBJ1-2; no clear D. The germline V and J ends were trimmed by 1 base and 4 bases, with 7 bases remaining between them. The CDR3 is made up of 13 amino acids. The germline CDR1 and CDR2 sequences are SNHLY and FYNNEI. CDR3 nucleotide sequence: TGTGCCAGCAGTGAAGGGGCGGGCTATGGCTACACCTTC. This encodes CASSEGAGYGYTF.

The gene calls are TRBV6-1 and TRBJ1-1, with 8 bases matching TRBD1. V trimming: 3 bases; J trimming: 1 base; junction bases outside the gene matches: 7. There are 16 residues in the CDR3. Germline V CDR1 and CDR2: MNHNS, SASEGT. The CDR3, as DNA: TGTGCCAGCAGTGATCCCACAGGGACAGGGAACACTGAAGCTTTCTTT. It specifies CASSDPTGTGNTEAFF.

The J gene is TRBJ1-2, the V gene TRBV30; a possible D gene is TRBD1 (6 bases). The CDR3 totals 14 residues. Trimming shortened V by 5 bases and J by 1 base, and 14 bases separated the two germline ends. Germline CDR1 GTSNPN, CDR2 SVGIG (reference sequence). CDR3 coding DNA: TGTGCCTGGTTGGAGACAGGTATTAACTATGGCTACACCTTC. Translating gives CAWLETGINYGYTF.

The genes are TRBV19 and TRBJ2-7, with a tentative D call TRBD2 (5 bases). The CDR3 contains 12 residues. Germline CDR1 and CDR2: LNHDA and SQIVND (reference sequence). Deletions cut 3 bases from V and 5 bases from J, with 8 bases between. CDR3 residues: CASSISGNEQYF. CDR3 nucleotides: TGTGCCAGTAGTATCTCGGGGAACGAGCAGTACTTC.